Sequencing of this TCR beta chain was carried out in a study of T cell repertoires in cytomegalovirus infection. On the study more broadly: A matching HLA type, together with CMV infection, was signaled by public TCR beta signatures. The study's findings and limits: CMV-specific HLA-C-restricted TCR beta clonotypes dominated the ex vivo response. The study identified carriers of CMV plus the relevant HLA from cumulative public TCR beta family frequency.

The table lists this clonotype with many counts. Its specificity is not known. The germline V and J ends were trimmed by 5 bases and 1 base, with 2 bases remaining between them. CDR1 SGHNT and CDR2 YENEEA come from the germline V gene. This CDR3 has 12 amino acids. TCRdb re-called the reads through MiXCR, storing one row per CDR3 protein. The sample records over 250,000 distinct CDR3 sequences, more than 20% being singletons. The sequence was collected from a human donor in good health (CMV status not recorded). Some clones in this sample may be carry-over from other donors' samples. The sample consisted of PBMCs. The chain recombines TRBV11-3 with TRBJ2-2; no definite D call. This CDR3 is CASSRNTGELFF. In DNA form, the CDR3 reads TGTGCCAGCAGCCGGAACACCGGGGAGCTGTTTTTT.